The rows below give T cell receptor beta chains drawn from one sample of a study of T cell repertoires in cytomegalovirus infection. Their specific antigens are unknown. TCRdb fed the reads into MiXCR, producing one record per CDR3 protein. The profile shows some 900,000 distinct CDR3 sequences, 32% of them singletons. Sequenced here: cultured CD8+ T cells from PBMCs, sampled from culture after CMV antigen stimulation. The receptors were sampled from a human donor in good health (CMV status not recorded). Some clones in this sample may be carry-over from other donors' samples. Both conserved end residues are part of each CDR3. A D gene is named only where the DNA matches it firmly. The size entry is marked missing in some rows and otherwise reads once, few, many or a size class.

d_gene	v_gene	abundance	j_gene	CDR3aa	CDR3nt
NA	TRBV29-1	NA	TRBJ2-7	CSVRLVGNSYEQYF	TGCAGCGTTCGATTAGTGGGCAACTCCTACGAGCAGTACTTC
TRBD2	TRBV7-6	many	TRBJ2-3	CASSLGTRGTDTQYF	TGTGCCAGCAGCTTAGGGACTAGAGGCACAGATACGCAGTATTTT
TRBD1	TRBV12-3/TRBV12-4	many	TRBJ1-2	CASSQAPAGGNGYTF	TGTGCCAGCAGTCAAGCACCGGCAGGGGGCAATGGCTACACCTTC
NA	TRBV4-1	NA	TRBJ2-1	CASSQGTAVWSDEQFF	TGCGCCAGCAGCCAAGGTACTGCCGTTTGGTCGGATGAGCAGTTCTTC
NA	TRBV2	NA	TRBJ2-5	CADRAGRETQYF	TGTGCCGACAGAGCAGGGCGGGAGACCCAGTACTTC
TRBD1	TRBV10-3	NA	TRBJ2-7	CAISSAGQGDYERYF	TGTGCCATCAGTTCCGCGGGACAGGGAGACTACGAGCGGTACTTC
NA	TRBV11-2	few	TRBJ2-5	CASSSWTDNQETQYF	TGTGCCAGCAGCTCATGGACGGACAATCAAGAGACCCAGTACTTC
TRBD1	TRBV25-1	NA	TRBJ2-1	CASSAELGQGVVYEQFF	TGTGCCAGCAGTGCCGAGCTAGGACAGGGTGTTGTGTATGAGCAGTTCTTC
NA	TRBV28	NA	TRBJ2-5	CASTTRDVETQYF	TGTGCCAGCACCACGAGGGATGTAGAGACCCAGTACTTC
NA	TRBV6-4	NA	TRBJ2-1	CASSDLVNEQFF	TGTGCCAGCAGTGATCTGGTGAATGAGCAGTTCTTC
NA	TRBV19	many	TRBJ2-1	CASSSGGEQFF	TGTGCCAGTAGTTCTGGAGGGGAGCAGTTCTTC
NA	TRBV27	NA	TRBJ1-1	CASSFRGGDTEAFF	TGTGCCAGCAGTTTCAGGGGAGGGGACACTGAAGCTTTCTTT
NA	TRBV6-6	few	TRBJ1-5	CASSYSQGYVDQPQHF	TGTGCCAGCAGTTACTCGCAGGGGTACGTAGATCAGCCCCAGCATTTT
TRBD2	TRBV6-6	NA	TRBJ2-3	CASSYLAGGGTDTQYF	TGTGCCAGCAGTTACTTAGCGGGGGGAGGCACAGATACGCAGTATTTT
NA	TRBV6-6	NA	TRBJ2-1	CASRQGMPYNEQFF	TGTGCCAGCAGACAGGGCATGCCCTACAATGAGCAGTTCTTC
NA	TRBV7-6	few	TRBJ1-2	CASSLGGGTDYGYTF	TGTGCCAGCAGCCTGGGGGGGGGAACGGACTATGGCTACACCTTC
TRBD1	TRBV7-1	NA	TRBJ1-2	CASRQNIDRDYYGYTF	TGTGCCAGCAGACAAAACATTGACAGGGACTACTATGGCTACACCTTC
NA	TRBV7-9	few	TRBJ1-3	CAAAREGNTIYF	TGTGCAGCCGCCAGGGAAGGAAACACCATATATTTT
TRBD2	TRBV19	few	TRBJ2-5	CASSVGLAGQSEETQYF	TGTGCCAGTAGTGTTGGCCTAGCGGGGCAAAGCGAAGAGACCCAGTACTTC
NA	TRBV6-1	NA	TRBJ1-1	CASGTANTEAFF	TGTGCCAGCGGAACGGCTAACACTGAAGCTTTCTTT
NA	TRBV6-2/TRBV6-3	NA	TRBJ2-1	CASSYSKAASYNEQFF	TGTGCCAGCAGTTACTCGAAGGCAGCCTCCTACAATGAGCAGTTCTTC
NA	TRBV28	NA	TRBJ1-6	CASMNRQANSPLHF	TGTGCCAGCATGAACCGGCAGGCTAATTCACCCCTCCACTTT
TRBD2	TRBV5-6	NA	TRBJ2-4	CASSYLAGVTKNIQYF	TGTGCCAGCAGCTACCTAGCGGGGGTAACCAAAAACATTCAGTACTTC
TRBD2	TRBV4-3	NA	TRBJ2-3	CASSQDLLPTGGRGDTQYF	TGCGCCAGCAGCCAAGACCTACTACCAACGGGGGGGCGGGGAGATACGCAGTATTTT
TRBD1	TRBV12-3/TRBV12-4	NA	TRBJ1-5	CASSLSGQFSNQPQHF	TGTGCCAGCAGTTTATCGGGACAGTTTAGCAATCAGCCCCAGCATTTT
TRBD2	TRBV25-1	NA	TRBJ2-3	CASSDPRLAAGSQYF	TGTGCCAGCAGTGACCCCCGACTAGCCGCAGGCTCGCAGTATTTT
TRBD1	TRBV7-8	many	TRBJ1-3	CASSTRQGLTGNTIYF	TGTGCCAGCAGCACGCGACAGGGTCTCACTGGAAACACCATATATTTT
TRBD1	TRBV7-8	many	TRBJ1-3	CASSLVRTGRGNTIYF	TGTGCCAGCAGCTTAGTTAGGACAGGGAGGGGAAACACCATATATTTT